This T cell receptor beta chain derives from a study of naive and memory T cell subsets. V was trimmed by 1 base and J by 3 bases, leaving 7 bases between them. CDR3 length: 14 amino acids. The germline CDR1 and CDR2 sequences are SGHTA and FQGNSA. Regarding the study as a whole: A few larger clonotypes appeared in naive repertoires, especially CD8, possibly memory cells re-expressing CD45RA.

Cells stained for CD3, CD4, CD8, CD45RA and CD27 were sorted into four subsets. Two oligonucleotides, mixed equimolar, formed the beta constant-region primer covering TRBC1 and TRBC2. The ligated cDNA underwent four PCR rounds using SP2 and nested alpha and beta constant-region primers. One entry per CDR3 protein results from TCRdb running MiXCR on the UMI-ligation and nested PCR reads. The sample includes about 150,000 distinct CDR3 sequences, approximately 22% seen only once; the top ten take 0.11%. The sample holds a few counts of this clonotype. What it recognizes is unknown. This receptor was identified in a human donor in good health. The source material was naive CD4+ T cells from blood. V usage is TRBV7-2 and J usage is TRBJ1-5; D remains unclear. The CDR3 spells CASSLGRNNQPQHF. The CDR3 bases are TGTGCCAGCAGCTTAGGGCGGAACAATCAGCCCCAGCATTTT.